This T cell receptor (beta chain) is from a study of a mutant IDH1 vaccine in newly diagnosed glioma (dated by TCRdb to about 2021). A note on the overall study: Eight vaccinations were administered to patients in weeks 1, 3, 5, 7, 11, 15, 19 and 23, corresponding to visits V03 through V10. In the chemotherapy-containing groups, vaccination started alongside temozolomide cycles, whereas in patients who had radiotherapy alone it started 4-6 weeks after radiotherapy. Of the 32 patients who were treated, approximately 60% were male and approximately 38% were female, and the mean age was around 41 years. Before enrollment, patients had received standard therapy of radiotherapy alone, temozolomide alone, or radiochemotherapy with temozolomide; most received the combination. Six visits were used for peripheral blood collection: V03 (baseline), V05, V07, V10, V12 and V13. For exploratory analyses, longitudinal TCRB deep sequencing was carried out in roughly 23 treated patients wherever samples were available.

Notes on this clone: Its binding antigen is unknown. Nothing much larger sits one base from this clone, and base qualities are not available.

Including cysteine and phenylalanine, the CDR3 has 18 amino acids. The only DNA kept is the CDR3, 54 bases in frame from the first base. The CDR1 and CDR2 encoded by the germline V gene are KGHSH and LQKENI. The germline V and J ends show losses of 3 bases and 0 bases respectively, and no gene match explains 10 bases of the junction. Library method: the immunoSEQ multiplex PCR assay. Rearranged TCR beta chain sequences were amplified with the hsTCRB Kit following the manufacturer's protocol. An Illumina MiSeq was used to sequence the TCRB libraries. The original methods were these. The proprietary platform of the kit vendor was used for demultiplexing, trimming and gene mapping. This is the immuneACCESS table as TCRdb keeps it, with only in-frame sequences that have V and J called. A part of the clones is gone; compared with another copy, unresolved V genes explain less than half, and the rest is unexplained. V, J and clone size reflect that table, while D and trimming were determined from the DNA. The sample records 20,000 to 25,000 clones, nearly 90% of which are singletons. Clones ranked in the top ten supply 5.7% of the sample.

The paper's findings and limits, for the study overall: Vaccine-induced immune responses across multiple MHC alleles were detected in roughly 94% of patients. The authors noted that analyses of patient blood samples could not be reproduced because of sample limitations. Pseudoprogression seemed to be unrelated to changes in the top peripheral T cell clonotypes found by TCRB sequencing. PBMC samples for TCRB deep sequencing were selected based on availability.

The time point label here, explained by the study, means: week 11, during vaccination. Each vaccine dose was 300 ug of a 20-mer mutant IDH1 peptide in Montanide, given subcutaneously with topical imiquimod. Newly diagnosed WHO grade 3 or 4 IDH1-mutant astrocytomas showing loss of nuclear ATRX were present in the donors. The samples were drawn from NOA16, a multicentre, single-arm, open-label phase I trial in Germany that tested a mutant IDH1 peptide vaccine in humans for the first time. Genomic DNA for TCRB sequencing was extracted from EDTA blood using the DNeasy Blood and Tissue Kit. The sequence joins TRBV18 to TRBJ1-1, and 10 junction bases match TRBD1. The starting material was PBMCs, obtained from a glioma patient whose treatment included an IDH1 peptide vaccine. This TCR was recovered from a woman aged 40 to 49 with glioma. CDR3 loop: CASSPLLGTGAMNTEAFF. At the DNA level, the sequence is TGTGCCAGCTCACCCCTTCTTGGGACAGGGGCCATGAACACTGAAGCTTTCTTT.